The T cell receptor beta chain described here comes from a study of T cells after yellow fever vaccination. Overall study: Those fractions that held only low numbers of cells were prepared using the SMART-Seq v4 Ultra Low Input RNA kit.

The CDR3 extends over 13 amino acids. Germline assignment: CDR1 DFQATT and CDR2 SNEGSKA (reference sequence). Losses at the gene ends were 3 bases for V and 7 bases for J; bases not matched to a gene: 6. As regards this clonotype: The antigen is unknown.

Study outcomes and limitations: Subsequent to the booster, the majority of primary-vaccination clones reappeared (96% CD4, around 90% CD8). Weaker overall, the secondary response nonetheless peaked faster (day 5 versus 15).

By 5'RACE template switching, TCR cDNA was produced, with a universal primer site and UMIs added in the process. MiXCR, run by TCRdb on the 5' RACE reads, gives a single entry per CDR3 protein. The sample holds roughly 520,000 distinct CDR3 sequences, 21% seen once. The source material was PBMCs, sampled around 3 weeks after the first yellow fever vaccination. The chain links TRBV20-1 to TRBJ1-2, with TRBD1 matching over 9 bases. The receptor's source is a young man who received the YFV17D yellow fever vaccine. The DNA for the CDR3 is TGCAGTGCTAGCGGGACAGGGTGGCGTGGCTACACCTTC. This gives the protein CSASGTGWRGYTF.